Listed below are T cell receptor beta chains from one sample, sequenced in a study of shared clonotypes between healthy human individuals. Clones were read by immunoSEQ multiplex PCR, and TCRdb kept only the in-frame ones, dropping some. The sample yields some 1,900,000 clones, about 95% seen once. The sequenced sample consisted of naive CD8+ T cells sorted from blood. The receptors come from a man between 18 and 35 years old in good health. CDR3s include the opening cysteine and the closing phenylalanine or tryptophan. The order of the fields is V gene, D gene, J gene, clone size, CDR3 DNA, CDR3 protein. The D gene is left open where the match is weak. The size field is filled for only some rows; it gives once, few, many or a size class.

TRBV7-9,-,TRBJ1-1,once,TGTGCCAGCATCCGGGGGAACACTGAAGCTTTCTTT,CASIRGNTEAFF
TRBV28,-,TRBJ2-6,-,TGTGCCAGCAGTTTAGGGGGGTCTGGGGCCAACGTCCTGACTTTC,CASSLGGSGANVLTF
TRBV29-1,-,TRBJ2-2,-,TGCAGCGGCCGAAAGGGGAGCAACACCGGGGAGCTGTTTTTT,CSGRKGSNTGELFF
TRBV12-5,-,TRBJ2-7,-,TGTGCTAGTGGTTTGAGGACGGGAGGACAGACCTACGAGCAGTACTTC,CASGLRTGGQTYEQYF
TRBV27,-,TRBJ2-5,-,TGTGCCAGCAGTTTATCCTCGTACCAAGAGACCCAGTACTTC,CASSLSSYQETQYF
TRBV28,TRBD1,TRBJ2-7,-,TGTGCCAGCAACATGCCGGGACAGGGGATAAACGAGCAGTACTTC,CASNMPGQGINEQYF
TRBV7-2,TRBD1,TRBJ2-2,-,TGTGCCAGCAGGGACATAGCGACAGGGGGCAGCGGGGAGCTGTTTTTT,CASRDIATGGSGELFF
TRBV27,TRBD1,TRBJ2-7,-,TGTGCCAGCAGTTTGCGACAGGGGGCCAACGAGCAGTACTTC,CASSLRQGANEQYF
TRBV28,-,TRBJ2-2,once,TGTGCCAGCAGCACGTCCTGGGGCTCCACCGGGGAGCTGTTTTTT,CASSTSWGSTGELFF
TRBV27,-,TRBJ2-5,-,TGTGCCAGCCGGGACTACCAAGAGACCCAGTACTTC,CASRDYQETQYF
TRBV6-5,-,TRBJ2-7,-,TGTGCCAGCAGTTACGGGGCAGGGGACGAGCAGTACTTC,CASSYGAGDEQYF
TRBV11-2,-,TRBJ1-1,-,TGTGCCAGCAGCTTAGCGACAGGACAGTGGGCCGGGGAGGCTGAAGCTTTCTTT,CASSLATGQWAGEAEAFF
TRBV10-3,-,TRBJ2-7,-,TGTGCCATCAGTGAGGTCGGTTTAGACTACGAGCAGTACTTC,CAISEVGLDYEQYF
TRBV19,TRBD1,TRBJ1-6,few,TGTGCCAGTAGTCCTCCGGTATCGGGGACAGGGGGCCTCGATTCACCCCTCCACTTT,CASSPPVSGTGGLDSPLHF
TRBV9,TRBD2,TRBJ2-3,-,TGTGCCAGCAGCGTAGGACTAGCGGGGGCAGATACGCAGTATTTT,CASSVGLAGADTQYF
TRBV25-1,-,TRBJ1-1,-,TGTGCCAGCAGTATCGGACCGAGGGGACAAGCTTTCTTT,CASSIGPRGQAFF
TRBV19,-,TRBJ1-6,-,TGTGCCAGTAGTATCGCCGGTGGACTGGATTCACCCCTCCACTTT,CASSIAGGLDSPLHF
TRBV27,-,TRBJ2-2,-,TGTGCCAGCAGTTCCTTCCTAGCGTCGAACACCGGGGAGCTGTTTTTT,CASSSFLASNTGELFF
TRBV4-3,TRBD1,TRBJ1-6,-,TGCGCCAGCAGCCAAGACGGGGGACAGGACGATCGGTCACCCCTCCACTTT,CASSQDGGQDDRSPLHF
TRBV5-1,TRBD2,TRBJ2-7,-,TGCGCCAGCAGCTTATCCCTAGCGGGCTACGAGCAGTACTTC,CASSLSLAGYEQYF
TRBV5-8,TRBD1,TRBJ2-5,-,TGTGCCAGCAACCAAGGGGGCGAGACCCAGTACTTC,CASNQGGETQYF
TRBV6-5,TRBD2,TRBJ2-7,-,TGTGCCAGCAGTTCCCGGGGGGGTTACTACGAGCAGTACTTC,CASSSRGGYYEQYF
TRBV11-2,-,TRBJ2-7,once,TGTGCCAGCAGCTTCGGGGTTGCCTACGAGCAGTACTTC,CASSFGVAYEQYF
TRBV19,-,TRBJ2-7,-,TGTGCCAGTAGCGACTACTACGAGCAGTACTTC,CASSDYYEQYF
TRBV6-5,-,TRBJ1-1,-,TGTGCCAGCAGTTACTCCCCAAGTCCAGGAGGTGAAGCTTTCTTT,CASSYSPSPGGEAFF
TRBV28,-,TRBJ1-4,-,TGTGCCAGCAGTTTTGCGGGACCGTTGTTTTTT,CASSFAGPLFF
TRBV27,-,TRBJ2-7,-,TGTGCCAGCAGTTTATCTGCGACAGCCTACGAGCAGTACTTC,CASSLSATAYEQYF
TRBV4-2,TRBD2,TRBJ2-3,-,TGTGCCAGCAGCCAAGATAGGGGAGGGACAGATACGCAGTATTTT,CASSQDRGGTDTQYF
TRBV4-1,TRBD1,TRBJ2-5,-,TGCGCCAGCAGCCAAGATGGGGGACAGGTACAAGAGACTCAGTACTTC,CASSQDGGQVQETQYF
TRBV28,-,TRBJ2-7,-,TGTGCCAGCAGCTGGGGCCCCTACGAGCAGTACTTC,CASSWGPYEQYF
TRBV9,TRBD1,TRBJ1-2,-,TGTGCCAGCAGCGTAGTCGGAGGGGGCATTCTCTCCTATGGCTACACCTTC,CASSVVGGGILSYGYTF
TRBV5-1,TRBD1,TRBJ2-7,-,TGCGCCAGCAGCTTGGTGGGACAGGGGGCCTACGAGCAGTACTTC,CASSLVGQGAYEQYF
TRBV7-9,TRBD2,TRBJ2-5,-,TGTGCCAGCAGCTCGCCGGGACTAGCGACAGAGACCCAGTACTTC,CASSSPGLATETQYF
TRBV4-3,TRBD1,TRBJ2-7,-,TGCGCCAGCAGCCAAGATCGGGACAGGGGTTACGAGCAGTACTTC,CASSQDRDRGYEQYF
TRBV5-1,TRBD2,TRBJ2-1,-,TGCGCCAGCAGCTTGGCAGCGGGAGCACGGAATGAGCAGTTCTTC,CASSLAAGARNEQFF
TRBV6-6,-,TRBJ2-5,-,TGTGCCAGCAGTTACTCGGGCGGGGTGGCAGAGACCCAGTACTTC,CASSYSGGVAETQYF
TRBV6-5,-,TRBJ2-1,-,TGTGCCAGCAGGGGCCCGGGGTATTACAATGAGCAGTTCTTC,CASRGPGYYNEQFF
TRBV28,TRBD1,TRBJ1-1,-,TGTGCCAGCAGTCCGACCGGACAGGGTGTGAACACTGAAGCTTTCTTT,CASSPTGQGVNTEAFF
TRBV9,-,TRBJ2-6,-,TGTGCCAGCAGCACACACAGGATCTCTGGGGCCAACGTCCTGACTTTC,CASSTHRISGANVLTF
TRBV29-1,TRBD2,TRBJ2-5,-,TGCAGCGGGACTAGCCCCAAAGAGACCCAGTACTTC,CSGTSPKETQYF
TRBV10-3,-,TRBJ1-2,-,TGTGCCATCAGTGACCCGGACAGTTTGCCCCATGGCTACACCTTC,CAISDPDSLPHGYTF
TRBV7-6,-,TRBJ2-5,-,TGTGCCAGCAGCTACTTGGGAGAGGGGGAGACCCAGTACTTC,CASSYLGEGETQYF
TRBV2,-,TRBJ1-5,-,TGTGCCAGCAGTGAGCGCATAGGATCTCAGCCCCAGCATTTT,CASSERIGSQPQHF
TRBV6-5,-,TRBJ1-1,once,TGTGCCAGCAGTCCCTTGGCTGGCGAGGCTGAAGCTTTCTTT,CASSPLAGEAEAFF
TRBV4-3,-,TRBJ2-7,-,TGCGCCAGCAGCCAAGAACAGAACTACGAGCAGTACTTC,CASSQEQNYEQYF
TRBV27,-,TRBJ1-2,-,TGTGCCAGCAGTTTAGACATCAGAAACTATGGCTACACCTTC,CASSLDIRNYGYTF
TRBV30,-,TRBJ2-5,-,TGTGCCTGGAGTGTTACAGGATGGGCTGGGGAGACCCAGTACTTC,CAWSVTGWAGETQYF
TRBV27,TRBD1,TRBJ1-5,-,TGTGCCACCCAAATTGTTGCAGGGGGAGGGGGTCAGCCCCAGCATTTT,CATQIVAGGGGQPQHF
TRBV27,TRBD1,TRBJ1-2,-,TGTGCCAGCAGTTTATATCAGGGGGCGTTTGGCTACACCTTC,CASSLYQGAFGYTF
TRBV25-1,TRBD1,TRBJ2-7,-,TGTGCCAGCCGACAGGGGGTTGCCTACGAGCAGTACTTC,CASRQGVAYEQYF
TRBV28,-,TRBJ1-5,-,TGTGCCAGCAGTGGGGGGGTGATTAGCAATCAGCCCCAGCATTTT,CASSGGVISNQPQHF
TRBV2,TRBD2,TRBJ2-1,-,TGTGCCAGCAGTGAATGGCGGGAGGGGTACAATGAGCAGTTCTTC,CASSEWREGYNEQFF
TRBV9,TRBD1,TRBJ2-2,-,TGTGCCAGCAGCGCGGGACAGGGGGCGACCGGGGAGCTGTTTTTT,CASSAGQGATGELFF
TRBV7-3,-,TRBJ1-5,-,TGTGCCAGCAGTCCTTATAATCAGCCCCAGCATTTT,CASSPYNQPQHF
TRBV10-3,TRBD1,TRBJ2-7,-,TGTGCCATCAGTGAGTCTCCACAGGGGGTAGTATACGAGCAGTACTTC,CAISESPQGVVYEQYF
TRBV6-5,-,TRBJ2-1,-,TGTGCCAGCAGTTGGGGGGTTTACAATGAGCAGTTCTTC,CASSWGVYNEQFF
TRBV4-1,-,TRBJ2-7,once,TGCGCCAGCAGCCTCCATTTCGGCTACGAGCAGTACTTC,CASSLHFGYEQYF
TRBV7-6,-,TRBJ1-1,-,TGTGCCAGCAGCGATACAGGGACTGGTGAGGCTTTCTTT,CASSDTGTGEAFF
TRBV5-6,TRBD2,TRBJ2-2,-,TGTGCCAGCAGCTTATGGGCTAGCGGGAGAATCCCGAACACCGGGGAGCTGTTTTTT,CASSLWASGRIPNTGELFF
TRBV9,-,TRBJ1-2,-,TGTGCCAGCAGCGTCCCTCGGGCCGGGACTAACTATGGCTACACCTTC,CASSVPRAGTNYGYTF